The next 17 T cell receptor beta chains were all read from a single sample in a study of immune cell composition in non-small cell lung cancer. Sequencing used immunoSEQ multiplex PCR; TCRdb keeps in-frame clones, though not all of them. The sample lists about 2,500 clones; roughly 84% were seen once. Sample: lung tumor tissue. The receptors were gathered from a human donor with non-small cell lung cancer.

The chain employs TRBV4-1 and TRBJ1-2, with D perhaps TRBD1 (6 bases). CDR1 MGHRA and CDR2 YSYEKL come from the germline V gene. The V and J ends lost 4 bases and 5 bases respectively, with 14 bases between them. The CDR3 is made up of 14 amino acids. CDR3 nucleotide sequence: TGCGCCAGCAGCCCTACCATGGGACAATATGGCTACACCTTC. Translation: CASSPTMGQYGYTF.

The chain recombines TRBV27 with TRBJ2-1; 8 bases are a match to TRBD2. The CDR3 is 14 residues long. V lost 6 bases, J lost 6 bases, and 7 bases stayed unmatched. Germline V CDR1 and CDR2: MNHEY, SMNVEV (reference sequence). As DNA, the CDR3 is TGTGCCAGCAGGTCGGGACTAGGTGTCAATGAGCAGTTCTTC. Protein sequence: CASRSGLGVNEQFF.

The gene calls are TRBV10-3 and TRBJ2-1; no clear D. V was trimmed by 4 bases and J by 6 bases, leaving 7 bases between them. There are 12 residues in the CDR3. Germline-derived CDR1 and CDR2 are ENHRY and SYGVKD. CDR3 in DNA: TGTGCCATCAGTGTGAACTGCAATGAGCAGTTCTTC. It yields the protein CAISVNCNEQFF.

The rearrangement links TRBV7-9 to TRBJ2-3, with 7 bases matching TRBD2. The germline gives CDR1 SEHNR, CDR2 FQNEAQ (reference sequence). The CDR3 has 15 amino acids. With V trimmed by 1 base and J by 1 base, 2 bases remained unmatched. CDR3 amino acids: CASSLEAGGTDTQYF. CDR3 nucleotide sequence: TGTGCCAGCAGCTTAGAGGCGGGAGGCACAGATACGCAGTATTTT.

This rearrangement joins TRBV5-1 to TRBJ1-6; 7 positions agree with TRBD1. Germline V CDR1 and CDR2: SGHRS, YFSETQ. V lost 0 bases, J lost 7 bases, and 10 bases stayed unmatched. The CDR3 runs to 17 residues. CDR3 sequence: CASSLGQGGRRNSPLHF. CDR3 DNA sequence: TGCGCCAGCAGCTTGGGGCAGGGGGGAAGGAGAAATTCACCCCTCCACTTT. Using reference TRBV5-1 and TRBJ1-6 for the parts outside the CDR3, the full variable domain is KAGVTQTPRYLIKTRGQQVTLSCSPISGHRSVSWYQQTPGQGLQFLFEYFSETQRNKGNFPGRFSGRQFSNSRSEMNVSTLELGDSALYLCASSLGQGGRRNSPLHFGNGTRLTVT.

V is TRBV28 and J is TRBJ2-2; TRBD2 matches at 7 bases. The CDR3 sequence is 16 residues long. After removal of 5 bases from V and 3 bases from J, the junction contained 9 bases not matched to a gene. CDR1 is MDHEN, CDR2 SYDVKM, per germline. This CDR3 is CASSPPSGTDTGELFF. In nucleotides, the CDR3 is TGTGCCAGCAGTCCGCCAAGCGGGACGGACACCGGGGAGCTGTTTTTT. The full variable domain, rest sourced from reference TRBV28 and TRBJ2-2, is DVKVTQSSRYLVKRTGEKVFLECVQDMDHENMFWYRQDPGLGLRLIYFSYDVKMKEKGDIPEGYSVSREKKERFSLILESASTNQTSMYLCASSPPSGTDTGELFFGEGSRLTVL.

The V and J genes are TRBV30 and TRBJ1-3; D not resolved. V was trimmed by 0 bases and J by 2 bases, leaving 11 bases between them. The CDR3 consists of 15 residues. Per germline, CDR1 GTSNPN and CDR2 SVGIG (reference sequence). The chain's CDR3 is CAWSVRRAAGNTIYF. The CDR3, as DNA: TGTGCCTGGAGTGTCCGGCGGGCCGCTGGAAACACCATATATTTT.

The chain combines TRBV27 with TRBJ2-7, with 8 bases aligning to TRBD2. Germline trimming cut 5 bases from V and 2 bases from J; bases unmatched to any gene: 8. The CDR3 consists of 15 residues. Per germline, CDR1 MNHEY and CDR2 SMNVEV (reference sequence). DNA for the CDR3: TGTGCCAGCAGTGGGGGACTAGGGCTGCCCTACGAGCAGTACTTC. It encodes CASSGGLGLPYEQYF.

This clone was detected only a few times. V and J are TRBV5-6 and TRBJ1-3; D might be TRBD1 (6 bases). Germline CDR1 and CDR2: SGHDT and YYEEEE. V dropped 3 bases and J dropped 2 bases, with 6 bases sitting between them. This CDR3 comprises 13 residues. For the CDR3, the DNA is TGTGCCAGCAGCTGGACAGCTGGAAACACCATATATTTT. Translation: CASSWTAGNTIYF.

This clone was picked up a small number of times. The chain carries TRBV6-1 and TRBJ1-5; no definite D call. This CDR3 is built from 15 residues. Looked up from germline, CDR1 is MNHNS and CDR2 is SASEGT. V was clipped by 7 bases and J by 2 bases, with 15 bases between them. CDR3 DNA sequence: TGTGCCAGCAAAACCGACTCTAATCGCAATCAGCCCCAGCATTTT. It specifies CASKTDSNRNQPQHF.

The chain carries TRBV4-3 and TRBJ2-3; 7 nucleotides align to TRBD2. V was pared by 5 bases and J by 2 bases, with 7 bases of the junction left unmatched. Per the germline V gene, CDR1 is LGHNA and CDR2 is YSLEER. The length of the CDR3 is 15 residues. The CDR3 DNA is TGCGCCAGCAGCTTCAGCGGGGCCCACACAGATACGCAGTATTTT. Its translation is CASSFSGAHTDTQYF.

This clone was observed a handful of times. This chain's CDR3 is CASSLDTTNTEAFF. The CDR3 nucleotides are TGTGCCAGCTCCCTCGACACGACGAACACTGAAGCTTTCTTT. V usage is TRBV18 and J usage is TRBJ1-1; no clear D. The V end was cut by 6 bases, the J end by 1 base, with 12 bases between. Per germline, CDR1 KGHSH and CDR2 LQKENI. The length of the CDR3 is 14 residues.

The sample holds a few counts of this clone. This chain uses TRBV4-1 with TRBJ2-1, with TRBD2 matching 8 bases. There are 19 residues in the CDR3. The J segment lost 4 bases and the V segment lost 1 base, leaving 15 bases of the junction unmatched. Germline CDR1 reads MGHRA; CDR2 reads YSYEKL. The DNA of the CDR3 is TGCGCCAGCAGCCAAGTGCGTCGGGAGGGCCACGGGGGGTACAATGAGCAGTTCTTC. Amino acids: CASSQVRREGHGGYNEQFF.

The gene calls are TRBV7-2 and TRBJ1-5; 8 bases fit TRBD1. The length of the CDR3 is 15 residues. Germline CDR1 and CDR2: SGHTA and FQGNSA. Unmatched junction bases numbered 10, after V lost 5 bases and J lost 7 bases. The CDR3 sequence: CASSPLGQGEQPQHF. Written as DNA, the CDR3 is TGTGCCAGCAGCCCCCTTGGACAGGGAGAACAGCCCCAGCATTTT.

In this sample, this clone turned up once. V usage is TRBV7-3 and J usage is TRBJ2-1; TRBD2 matches 9 bases. The CDR3 loop spans 15 amino acids. The V segment lost 2 bases and the J segment 2 bases; nucleotides outside the gene matches: 1. Per germline, CDR1 SGHTA and CDR2 FQGTGA. The CDR3 coding sequence is TGTGCCAGCAGCTTACTAGCGGGAACCTACAATGAGCAGTTCTTC. Translating gives CASSLLAGTYNEQFF.

The rearrangement joins TRBV10-3 to TRBJ1-1; D is possibly TRBD1 (5 bases). The germline V gene encodes CDR1 ENHRY and CDR2 SYGVKD. CDR3 size: 14 residues. V was shortened by 0 bases and J by 6 bases, with 11 bases between the two germline ends. The CDR3: CAISESKKGSEAFF. The CDR3 DNA follows: TGTGCCATCAGTGAGTCGAAGAAGGGGTCTGAAGCTTTCTTT.

A few counts support this clone. This sequence joins TRBV6-1 and TRBJ2-7; the match to TRBD1 covers 7 bases. The CDR3 contains 15 residues. The V segment lost 7 bases and the J segment 1 base; nucleotides outside the gene matches: 10. CDR1 and CDR2 (germline): MNHNS, SASEGT. The CDR3 loop reads CASTDVTGPSYEQYF. The CDR3, as DNA: TGTGCCAGCACTGACGTGACAGGGCCTTCCTACGAGCAGTACTTC.